This T cell receptor (beta chain) was captured by sequencing in a study of blood T cell repertoires in COVID-19. Study-wide background: The study drew acute and convalescent COVID-19 samples from the United States, Italy and Spain. From T cells, B-cell-depleted T cells, or PBMCs came the material, which was cDNA or gDNA.

CDR1 SNHLY and CDR2 FYNNEI come from the germline V gene. This CDR3 spans 14 amino acids. The V end lost 7 bases, the J end lost 6 bases, and 13 bases lay between the germline ends. Original processing notes: Amplification with reference gene primers provided the estimates of nucleated cell counts. TCRdb keeps only in-frame clones here, not all; method: immunoSEQ multiplex PCR. V, J and clone size reflect that table, while D and trimming were determined from the DNA. The sample has 45,000 or so clones, 60% to 80% seen once. The receptor's source is a man between 65 and 85 years old with acute or convalescent COVID-19. Material for sequencing was peripheral blood. The rearrangement uses TRBV2 and TRBJ1-6; a weak D match, TRBD1 (6 bases). Written as DNA, the CDR3 is TGTGCCAGCACCTATACAGGGAGTAATTCACCCCTCCACTTT. This gives the protein CASTYTGSNSPLHF.